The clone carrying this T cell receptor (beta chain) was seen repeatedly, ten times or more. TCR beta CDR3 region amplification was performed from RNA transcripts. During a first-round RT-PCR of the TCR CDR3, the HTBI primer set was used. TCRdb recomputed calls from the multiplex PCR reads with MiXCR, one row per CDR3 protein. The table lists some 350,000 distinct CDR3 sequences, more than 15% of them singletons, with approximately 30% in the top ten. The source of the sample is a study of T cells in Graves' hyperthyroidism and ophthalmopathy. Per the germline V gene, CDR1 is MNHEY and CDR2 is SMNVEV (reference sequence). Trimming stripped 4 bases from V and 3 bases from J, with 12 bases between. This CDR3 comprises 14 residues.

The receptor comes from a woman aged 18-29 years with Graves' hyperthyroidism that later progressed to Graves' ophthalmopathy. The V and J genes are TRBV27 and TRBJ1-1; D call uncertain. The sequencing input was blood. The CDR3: CASSYYGSDTEAFF. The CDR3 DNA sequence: TGTGCCAGCAGTTATTACGGGAGCGACACTGAAGCTTTCTTT.